The T cell receptor (beta chain) under discussion was sequenced for a study of CD8 T cells in Susac syndrome. Findings of the study overall: The study acknowledged a relatively small number of individuals in its TCR sequencing and HLA analysis.

When the RNA was reverse transcribed, random hexamers were used with an input of 0.5 to 1 ug. TCRdb re-analysed the immunoSEQ multiplex PCR reads in MiXCR, keeping a single row per CDR3 protein. The sample lists about 57,000 distinct CDR3 sequences, 93% occurring once. Regarding this clonotype: What it binds is not known.

Sequencing of TCR beta was undertaken in CD8+ and CD4+ T cells derived from blood. TEMRA cells were FACS-enriched, unlike CD8+ and CD4+ T cells, which were negatively isolated. The CDR3 length is 15 residues. The V gene lost 1 base and the J gene lost 4 bases, with 13 bases spanning the gap. Per germline, CDR1 SGHDT and CDR2 YYEEEE. Sequencing was performed on CD8+ T cells from PBMCs. The receptor was isolated from a human donor with multiple sclerosis. The rearrangement uses TRBV5-6 and TRBJ2-3; D is unresolved. The CDR3 DNA is TGTGCCAGCAGCTTGTACCCGTCCGCCGCAGATACGCAGTATTTT. Residues: CASSLYPSAADTQYF.